The rows below give T cell receptor beta chains drawn from one sample of a study of identical twins. TCRdb re-called the 5' RACE reads with MiXCR, one entry per CDR3 protein. The table has around 280,000 distinct CDR3 sequences, more than 6.5% seen once; the top ten hold around 2.1%. This sample was also put to use in a study of yellow fever vaccine responses in identical twins.

Sequenced material: memory (CD45RO+) T cells sorted from blood. The receptors derive from a woman aged 18-35 years in good health. The CDR3 runs from the conserved cysteine through the conserved F or W. The D gene is left open where the match is weak. Clone size is shown for a subset of rows, as once, few, many or a class of expanded clone.

len	d_gene	v_gene	j_gene	abundance	CDR3nt	CDR3aa
12	NA	TRBV29-1	TRBJ2-3	many	TGCAGCGTGGAATCCTTCACAGATACGCAGTATTTT	CSVESFTDTQYF
14	NA	TRBV29-1	TRBJ2-3	few	TGCAGCGCCCTACTCGGGGGTAATACAGATACGCAGTATTTT	CSALLGGNTDTQYF
14	NA	TRBV20-1	TRBJ2-3	few	TGCAGTGCTAGAGACCCGGCAGGGCCAGATACGCAGTATTTT	CSARDPAGPDTQYF
14	NA	TRBV6-5	TRBJ2-2	NA	TGTGCCAGCAGTTATTCTAGGTACACCGGGGAGCTGTTTTTT	CASSYSRYTGELFF
18	TRBD2	TRBV3-1	TRBJ2-1	many	TGTGCCAGCAGCCAAAATGCGAGACCGGGACTAGCTTACAATGAGCAGTTCTTC	CASSQNARPGLAYNEQFF
15	TRBD2	TRBV20-1	TRBJ2-3	few	TGCAGTGCTAAAGGCTTCGCGGGAGGGCCACATACGCAGTATTTT	CSAKGFAGGPHTQYF
11	TRBD2	TRBV6-5	TRBJ2-5	many	TGTGCCAGCAGTTGGAGCGGGGGAATGTTCTTC	CASSWSGGMFF
15	TRBD1	TRBV4-1	TRBJ2-7	NA	TGCGCCAGCAGCCAATATCCGGGACAGGGATACGAGCAGTACTTC	CASSQYPGQGYEQYF
17	TRBD1	TRBV6-5	TRBJ2-1	NA	TGTGCCAGCAGTTACTCTTCAGGGGGCATCTCCTACAATGAGCAGTTCTTC	CASSYSSGGISYNEQFF
13	NA	TRBV12-5	TRBJ2-1	many	TGTGCTAGTGGTTTGACAGGGATTGCTGAGCAGTTCTTC	CASGLTGIAEQFF
17	TRBD2	TRBV11-2	TRBJ2-1	NA	TGTGCCAGCACCCAGGACCTGGGACTAGCGGGAGGATGGGAGCAGTTCTTC	CASTQDLGLAGGWEQFF
13	TRBD1	TRBV15	TRBJ1-2	many	TGTGCCACCAGCCCCGGACAGGGGGACGGCTACACCTTC	CATSPGQGDGYTF
16	NA	TRBV2	TRBJ2-1	many	TGTGCCAGCAGTGATCTAGTCATTTTTTCATACAATGAGCAGTTCTTC	CASSDLVIFSYNEQFF
13	TRBD2	TRBV12-3/TRBV12-4	TRBJ2-1	many	TGTGCCAGCAGTTTTCCGGGAGGAGGTGAGCAGTTCTTC	CASSFPGGGEQFF
17	NA	TRBV24-1	TRBJ2-3	once	TGTGGCACCAGTTACCTCCTGGGGGCGGGGTCCACAGATACGCAGTATTTT	CGTSYLLGAGSTDTQYF
13	NA	TRBV20-1	TRBJ1-1	few	TGCAGTGCTCGGATGGAGCGAGACACTGAAGCTTTCTTT	CSARMERDTEAFF
14	TRBD1	TRBV2	TRBJ1-4	few	TGTGCCAGCAGGGGACAGGCAACTAATGAAAAACTGTTTTTT	CASRGQATNEKLFF
14	NA	TRBV28	TRBJ2-3	many	TGTGCCAGCACCATCAGGGCCATAGGAGGTACGCAGTATTTT	CASTIRAIGGTQYF
12	TRBD1	TRBV2	TRBJ2-7	NA	TGTGCCAGCAGGAAAGACAGGGCCGAGCAGTACTTC	CASRKDRAEQYF
12	NA	TRBV2	TRBJ2-5	few	TGTGCCAGCAGTGAAACAGGGGAGACCCAGTACTTC	CASSETGETQYF
14	NA	TRBV6-2/TRBV6-3	TRBJ2-7	many	TGTGCCAGCAGTTACCTTACGGGATTGGGGGAGCAGTACTTC	CASSYLTGLGEQYF
14	TRBD1	TRBV3-1	TRBJ1-4	once	TGTGCCAGCAGCGAGTGGCAGGGGGATGAAAAACTGTTTTTT	CASSEWQGDEKLFF
15	TRBD2	TRBV7-2	TRBJ2-1	NA	TGTGCCAGCAGCTTAATGGGGCGGACTAGCGCTGAGCAGTTCTTC	CASSLMGRTSAEQFF
12	NA	TRBV7-2	TRBJ2-1	many	TGTGCCAGCAGCTTCGACTACAATGAGCAGTTCTTC	CASSFDYNEQFF
15	NA	TRBV6-1	TRBJ1-4	few	TGTGCCAGCAGTGAGGGGGGACGGAGGAATGAAAAACTGTTTTTT	CASSEGGRRNEKLFF
18	NA	TRBV28	TRBJ2-6	few	TGTGCCAGCAACGCAAAACTCGGGACCGACTCTGGGGCCAACGTCCTGACTTTC	CASNAKLGTDSGANVLTF
14	NA	TRBV12-3/TRBV12-4	TRBJ2-1	many	TGTGCCAGCAGTTTAAGAGGGGGGAACAATGAGCAGTTCTTC	CASSLRGGNNEQFF
11	NA	TRBV12-3/TRBV12-4	TRBJ1-1	many	TGTGCCAGCAGTTTGGGGGTCGCGGCTTTCTTT	CASSLGVAAFF
14	NA	TRBV12-5	TRBJ2-3	NA	TGTGCTAGTGGTTTTGGGCATCCTACAGATACGCAGTATTTT	CASGFGHPTDTQYF
12	NA	TRBV20-1	TRBJ1-3	few	TGCAGTGCTAGTTACACTGGAAACACCATATATTTT	CSASYTGNTIYF
14	TRBD2	TRBV7-2	TRBJ2-1	few	TGTGCCAGCTTCCCACCTAGCGGCTACAATGAGCAGTTCTTC	CASFPPSGYNEQFF
14	NA	TRBV19	TRBJ1-4	few	TGTGCCAGTAGCACGTCCCATACTAATGAAAAACTGTTTTTT	CASSTSHTNEKLFF
16	TRBD2	TRBV7-6	TRBJ2-2	few	TGTGCCAGCAGCCCCAGCGGGGGGGCCTTCACCGGGGAGCTGTTTTTT	CASSPSGGAFTGELFF
15	NA	TRBV5-1	TRBJ2-1	many	TGCGCCAGCAGCTCACTAGGGGGAACCTACAATGAGCAGTTCTTC	CASSSLGGTYNEQFF
13	NA	TRBV28	TRBJ2-7	NA	TGTGCCAGCAGTCGCGACGGGTCTTACGAGCAGTACTTC	CASSRDGSYEQYF
13	NA	TRBV24-1	TRBJ2-2	NA	TGTGCCACCAGTGACCCATACACCGGGGAGCTGTTTTTT	CATSDPYTGELFF
15	NA	TRBV21-1	TRBJ1-2	few	TGTGCCAGCAGCAAAGACTGGGCCGGGAGCTATGGCTACACCTTC	CASSKDWAGSYGYTF
13	TRBD2	TRBV10-1	TRBJ2-2	many	TGCGCCAGCAGTCAACTAGCGGGAGGGGAGCTGTTTTTT	CASSQLAGGELFF
14	TRBD1	TRBV18	TRBJ2-1	NA	TGTGCCAGCTCACCACCCCGGGACAGCGGTGAGCAGTTCTTC	CASSPPRDSGEQFF
10	TRBD2	TRBV20-1	TRBJ2-4	few	TGCAGTGCTAGTCAACTAGCGGAGTACTTC	CSASQLAEYF
16	TRBD2	TRBV27	TRBJ2-3	few	TGTGCCAGCAGTTCCCGACTAGCGGGAGAGACAGATACGCAGTATTTT	CASSSRLAGETDTQYF
14	TRBD2	TRBV20-1	TRBJ2-1	many	TGCAGTGCTAAGGCGGGGGGGGATTTGGATGAGCAGTTCTTC	CSAKAGGDLDEQFF
14	NA	TRBV7-8	TRBJ2-5	few	TGTGCCAGCAGCGTGGACAGCAAAGTAGAGACCCAGTACTTC	CASSVDSKVETQYF
16	TRBD2	TRBV12-3/TRBV12-4	TRBJ2-1	many	TGTGCCAGCAGTTCGGGACTAGCGGGGGTACGGTATGAGCAGTTCTTC	CASSSGLAGVRYEQFF
19	TRBD2	TRBV5-1	TRBJ2-1	NA	TGCGCCAGCAGCTTGCTAGCGGGAGGGCCGTCGGGCTCCTACAATGAGCAGTTCTTC	CASSLLAGGPSGSYNEQFF
14	NA	TRBV12-3/TRBV12-4	TRBJ1-1	many	TGTGCCAGCAGTTTAGAGGGGGGGAAGACTGAAGCTTTCTTT	CASSLEGGKTEAFF
14	NA	TRBV27	TRBJ2-1	many	TGTGCCAGCAGTTTATTTTCCCAAAAAAATGAGCAGTTCTTC	CASSLFSQKNEQFF
14	NA	TRBV5-1	TRBJ1-5	many	TGCGCCAGCAGCTTACAGGGCGATAGTCAGCCCCAGCATTTT	CASSLQGDSQPQHF
13	NA	TRBV20-1	TRBJ1-4	many	TGCAGTGCTAGATTCCCGGCGGGTGAAAAACTGTTTTTT	CSARFPAGEKLFF
15	TRBD2	TRBV9	TRBJ2-1	NA	TGTGCCAGCAGCGTCGTAGCGGGAGGGGTTAATGAGCAGTTCTTC	CASSVVAGGVNEQFF
16	TRBD1	TRBV20-1	TRBJ2-1	many	TGCAGTGCTAGAGATACGCGACAGGGGGTGAACAATGAGCAGTTCTTC	CSARDTRQGVNNEQFF
15	NA	TRBV7-6	TRBJ1-1	few	TGTGCCAGCAGCTTAGGAGAAGGGACTTTCGGTGAAGCTTTCTTT	CASSLGEGTFGEAFF
15	NA	TRBV19	TRBJ1-1	few	TGTGCCAGTGTCCCGTCCCGGGCCCCTAACACTGAAGCTTTCTTT	CASVPSRAPNTEAFF
16	NA	TRBV9	TRBJ2-3	NA	TGTGCCAGCAGCGTAGTGGCGGGAAGGAGCACAGATACGCAGTATTTT	CASSVVAGRSTDTQYF
16	NA	TRBV7-3	TRBJ2-7	NA	TGTGCCAGCAGCTTAAGAACACCTCAACAATACTACGAGCAGTACTTC	CASSLRTPQQYYEQYF
17	NA	TRBV6-1	TRBJ2-2	NA	TGTGCCAGCAGTGAAAGAGGCCAGGGGCCGAACACCGGGGAGCTGTTTTTT	CASSERGQGPNTGELFF
13	NA	TRBV29-1	TRBJ2-5	many	TGCAGCGTTGTTTGGCTCCTCCAAGAGACCCAGTACTTC	CSVVWLLQETQYF
13	NA	TRBV7-9	TRBJ2-2	many	TGTGCCAGCAGCCCGCACGGCGCCGGGGAGCTGTTTTTT	CASSPHGAGELFF